The T cell receptor beta chain described here comes from a study of PD-1 blockade in classical Hodgkin lymphoma. CDR3 length: 16 residues. In germline, CDR1 is SGHNT, CDR2 YENEEA. Germline trimming cut 4 bases from V and 2 bases from J; bases unmatched to any gene: 9. Clones were read by immunoSEQ multiplex PCR, and TCRdb kept only the in-frame ones, dropping some. In the table there are tens of thousands of clones, around 90% of which are singletons. The sample's time point: cycle 4 day 1 (C4D1), after five to seven weeks of nivolumab. All patients experienced relapse after autologous stem cell transplantation, and brentuximab vedotin exposure was variable.

Sequences were derived from peripheral blood mononuclear cells (PBMCs), sampled before the fourth cycle of nivolumab. The chain is built from TRBV11-3 and TRBJ2-7; 9 bases align to TRBD1. The sequence was collected from a human donor with classical Hodgkin lymphoma. CDR3 coding DNA: TGTGCCAGCAGCTACATGGGTAGGGACAGGGCCTACGAGCAGTACTTC. Translating it yields CASSYMGRDRAYEQYF. Based on the CDR3 plus reference TRBV11-3 and TRBJ2-7, the full variable domain is EAGVVQSPRYKIIEKKQPVAFWCNPISGHNTLYWYLQNLGQGPELLIRYENEEAVDDSQLPKDRFSAERLKGVDSTLKIQPAELGDSAVYLCASSYMGRDRAYEQYFGPGTRLTVT.